This TCR beta chain was observed in a study of T cells in Graves' hyperthyroidism and ophthalmopathy. General study points: Most expanded thyroid clonotypes above 0.001 recurred in blood.

This clonotype has at least ten counts. Antigen specificity is unknown. Amplified TCR beta CDR3 regions derived from RNA transcripts. HTBI primers were used for first-round RT-PCR of the TCR CDR3. TCRdb reprocessed the multiplex PCR reads with MiXCR, giving one entry per CDR3 protein. The table has 340,000 or so distinct CDR3 sequences, about 21% seen once. Researchers defined stable Graves' hyperthyroidism as no ophthalmopathy progression within 18 months. Hyperthyroidism in the patients, aged 18 to 65, was newly diagnosed and under 2 months in duration. The CDR3 runs 18 residues. V lost 6 bases to trimming and J lost 0 bases, with 24 bases between them. CDR1 and CDR2 (germline): SNHLY, FYNNEI.

This TCR came from a woman in her fifties or sixties with Graves' hyperthyroidism. Input material: blood. V usage is TRBV2 and J usage is TRBJ2-7, with D possibly called TRBD1 or TRBD2 (5 bases each). The CDR3 nucleotides read TGTGCCAGCAGGCCAAAGGGACCGGGTCCCCAAGGCTCCTACGAGCAGTACTTC. It translates to CASRPKGPGPQGSYEQYF. The entire variable domain, with the rest obtained from reference TRBV2 and TRBJ2-7, is as follows: EPEVTQTPSHQVTQMGQEVILRCVPISNHLYFYWYRQILGQKVEFLVSFYNNEISEKSEIFDDQFSVERPDGSNFTLKIRSTKLEDSAMYFCASRPKGPGPQGSYEQYFGPGTRLTVT.